What follows are 22 T cell receptor beta chains derived from one specimen sequenced in a study of blood T cell repertoires in COVID-19. Assay used: immunoSEQ multiplex PCR; TCRdb lists only in-frame clones, some missing. The data hold about 160,000 clones, with about nine tenths observed a single time. The sample was peripheral blood. The source of these receptors is an older woman with active or convalescent COVID-19.

This clone was recorded many times. The gene calls are TRBV7-2 and TRBJ1-1; perhaps TRBD1 as D (5 bases). This CDR3 spans 15 amino acids. Trimming cost V 0 bases and J 4 bases, with 12 bases left between them. Germline V gene sequence: CDR1 SGHTA, CDR2 FQGNSA. In nucleotides, the CDR3 is TGTGCCAGCAGCTTAGCGGGAGGGGTGGGCACTGAAGCTTTCTTT. Its translation: CASSLAGGVGTEAFF.

V and J are TRBV12-5 and TRBJ2-7, with D maybe TRBD1 (6 bases). With 6 bases removed from V and 0 bases from J, the gap between germline ends came to 15 bases. This CDR3 comprises 15 residues. Germline CDR1 reads LGHNT; CDR2 reads FRNRAP. CDR3 DNA: TGTGCTAGTGGCCGCGGACAGACCCCCTCCTACGAGCAGTACTTC. Amino acid sequence: CASGRGQTPSYEQYF.

This clone was recorded once. The chain carries TRBV15 and TRBJ1-2, with 8 bases identical to TRBD1. CDR1 LNHNV and CDR2 YYDKDF come from the germline V gene (reference sequence). This CDR3 is 17 amino acids long. V dropped 3 bases and J dropped 3; count of bases not matched to a gene: 12. The CDR3 DNA reads TGTGCCACCAGCAGTACCGCCGGGACAGGTAGTCACTATGGCTACACCTTC. This codes for CATSSTAGTGSHYGYTF.

Turning to this clone: The junction does not match germline at one end; this may be a read error. The V gene is TRBV20-1, the J gene TRBJ2-5; D not certain. CDR3 length: 11 amino acids. Germline loops: CDR1 DFQATT, CDR2 SNEGSKA (reference sequence). The CDR3 loop is CSASFEKTQYF. The CDR3 DNA follows: TGCAGTGCTAGCTTCGAGAAGACTCAGTACTTC.

The V and J genes are TRBV4-3 and TRBJ2-1; 11 bases align to TRBD2. Germline CDR1 is LGHNA and CDR2 is YSLEER. The CDR3 runs to 20 residues. The J segment lost 0 bases and the V segment lost 1 base, leaving 11 bases of the junction unmatched. The CDR3 reads CASSQVRGLAGGRSYNEQFF. The CDR3 DNA reads as TGCGCCAGCAGCCAAGTGAGAGGCCTAGCGGGGGGCCGCTCCTACAATGAGCAGTTCTTC.

The chain employs TRBV5-1 and TRBJ2-2, with TRBD2 identical over 11 bases. V lost 4 bases to trimming and J lost 8 bases; unmatched junction nucleotides: 10. There are 16 residues in the CDR3. Germline V gene data show CDR1 as SGHRS and CDR2 as YFSETQ. CDR3 loop: CASSPGTSGNRGELFF. CDR3 bases: TGCGCCAGCAGCCCCGGGACTAGCGGTAACCGGGGGGAGCTGTTTTTT. The complete variable domain, with remaining parts taken from reference TRBV5-1 and TRBJ2-2, reads KAGVTQTPRYLIKTRGQQVTLSCSPISGHRSVSWYQQTPGQGLQFLFEYFSETQRNKGNFPGRFSGRQFSNSRSEMNVSTLELGDSALYLCASSPGTSGNRGELFFGEGSRLTVL.

V gene TRBV11-3 combines with J gene TRBJ2-2; 11 bases are a match to TRBD2. Unmatched junction bases numbered 4, after V lost 5 bases and J lost 5 bases. CDR3 length: 15 amino acids. CDR1 is SGHNT, CDR2 YENEEA, per germline. In DNA form, the CDR3 reads TGTGCCAGCAGCCACAGGACTAGCGGGACCGGGGAGCTGTTTTTT. Its protein product is CASSHRTSGTGELFF.

The chain uses TRBV18 and TRBJ1-1, with 7 nucleotides matching TRBD1. Unmatched junction bases numbered 7, after V lost 3 bases and J lost 6 bases. This CDR3 is built from 14 residues. Germline CDR1 KGHSH, CDR2 LQKENI. CDR3 in DNA: TGTGCCAGCTCACCGTTGAAGGGGGCATCTGAAGCTTTCTTT. Amino acid sequence: CASSPLKGASEAFF. Drawing the rest from reference TRBV18 and TRBJ1-1, the complete variable domain is NAGVMQNPRHLVRRRGQEARLRCSPMKGHSHVYWYRQLPEEGLKFMVYLQKENIIDESGMPKERFSAEFPKEGPSILRIQQVVRGDSAAYFCASSPLKGASEAFFGQGTRLTVV.

The V call is TRBV27, the J call TRBJ1-4; tentatively, D is TRBD1 (6 bases). The CDR3 extends over 15 amino acids. With 5 bases removed from V and 2 bases from J, the gap between germline ends came to 12 bases. Germline CDR1 reads MNHEY; CDR2 reads SMNVEV (reference sequence). The CDR3, as DNA: TGTGCCAGCAGTCCCCAGGGGTTTACTAATGAAAAACTGTTTTTT. This encodes CASSPQGFTNEKLFF. Filled out from reference TRBV27 and TRBJ1-4, the complete variable domain reads EAQVTQNPRYLITVTGKKLTVTCSQNMNHEYMSWYRQDPGLGLRQIYYSMNVEVTDKGDVPEGYKVSRKEKRNFPLILESPSPNQTSLYFCASSPQGFTNEKLFFGSGTQLSVL.

CDR3 sequence: CASSPDRETLYGYTF. Here the CDR3 DNA reads TGCGCCAGCAGCCCCGACAGGGAGACGTTGTATGGCTACACCTTC. The chain carries TRBV4-3 and TRBJ1-2; 7 bases align to TRBD1. V was clipped by 4 bases and J by 5 bases; unmatched bases: 10. Germline V lookup: CDR1 LGHNA, CDR2 YSLEER. The CDR3 totals 15 residues.

V and J are TRBV2 and TRBJ1-2; D uncertain. Per the germline V gene, CDR1 is SNHLY and CDR2 is FYNNEI. V was clipped by 8 bases and J by 8 bases, with 21 bases between them. The CDR3 runs to 14 residues. The CDR3 loop reads CASEGPDNYGGYTF. The CDR3, as DNA: TGTGCCAGCGAGGGCCCTGATAACTATGGCGGCTACACCTTC.

The chain couples TRBV19 to TRBJ1-4; D possibly corresponds to TRBD1 (6 bases). Looked up from germline, CDR1 is LNHDA and CDR2 is SQIVND (reference sequence). The V end lost 3 bases, the J end lost 7 bases, and 15 bases lay between the germline ends. This CDR3 spans 15 amino acids. CDR3 DNA sequence: TGTGCCAGTAGTATTGCGGCAGGGGATTTTGAAAAACTGTTTTTT. Translation gives CASSIAAGDFEKLFF.

V and J are TRBV7-8 and TRBJ2-2; the match to TRBD2 covers 13 bases. Unmatched junction bases numbered 10, after V lost 5 bases and J lost 4 bases. The CDR3 spans 18 residues. The germline CDR1 and CDR2 sequences are SGHVS and FQNEAQ. The CDR3 reads CASSKGGTSGVVTGELFF. The CDR3 bases are TGTGCCAGCAGCAAAGGAGGGACTAGCGGGGTTGTCACCGGGGAGCTGTTTTTT.

Turning to this clone: No conserved phenylalanine or tryptophan ends this CDR3, so it is likely a read error. It is unclear where the CDR3 begins or ends on the DNA, so no DNA is shown, and the CDR3 is as TCRdb lists it. The CDR3 loop is CASSRAGGPVL. This sequence joins TRBV2 and TRBJ2-3; the D call TRBD2 from the table was never checked on the DNA. From its first to its last residue, the CDR3 has 11 amino acids. The germline V gene has CDR1 SNHLY and CDR2 FYNNEI.

The chain employs TRBV28 and TRBJ1-2, with unresolved D. Germline lookup yields CDR1 MDHEN and CDR2 SYDVKM. Trimming stripped 4 bases from V and 4 bases from J, with 7 bases between. This CDR3 is 12 amino acids long. CDR3 nucleotide sequence: TGTGCCAGCAGTTCGGACTTCTATGGCTACACCTTC. Its protein is CASSSDFYGYTF.

This clone appeared once. V gene TRBV24-1 combines with J gene TRBJ1-2; possible D gene TRBD1, 6 bases. This CDR3 contains 12 residues. V was pared by 1 base and J by 9 bases, with 8 bases between. Germline CDR1 and CDR2: KGHDR and SFDVKD. The DNA for the CDR3 is TGTGCCACCAGTGATTTACAGGGAAGCTACACCTTC. Its protein is CATSDLQGSYTF.

V and J are TRBV6-4 and TRBJ1-1; 9 bases align to TRBD1. The CDR3 spans 14 residues. Germline trimming cut 6 bases from V and 4 bases from J; bases unmatched to any gene: 6. The germline gives CDR1 MRHNA, CDR2 SNTAGT. The CDR3 coding sequence is TGTGCCAGCAGCTCACAACAGGGGGCCACTGAAGCTTTCTTT. As protein: CASSSQQGATEAFF.

This clone occurred a few times. This sequence joins TRBV7-2 and TRBJ2-2, with 8 nucleotides matching TRBD1. With 4 bases clipped from V and 6 bases from J, the junction kept 4 bases outside the gene matches. The germline gives CDR1 SGHTA, CDR2 FQGNSA. The CDR3 extends over 14 amino acids. CDR3 in amino acids: CASSSGQAAGELFF. In nucleotides, the CDR3 is TGTGCCAGCAGCTCGGGACAGGCGGCCGGGGAGCTGTTTTTT.

The J gene is TRBJ1-5, the V gene TRBV30; possibly TRBD1 for D (5 bases). The CDR3 length is 15 residues. Trimming took 2 bases from V and 2 from J, leaving 13 bases between them. From germline, CDR1 is GTSNPN and CDR2 SVGIG (reference sequence). This CDR3 is CAWSQGNSGNQPQHF. The CDR3 nucleotides are TGTGCCTGGAGTCAGGGAAACAGTGGCAATCAGCCCCAGCATTTT.

V gene TRBV5-6 combines with J gene TRBJ1-1; TRBD1 matches at 7 bases. V trimming: 5 bases; J trimming: 10 bases; junction bases outside the gene matches: 17. Germline lookup yields CDR1 SGHDT and CDR2 YYEEEE. The CDR3 extends over 15 amino acids. CDR3 sequence reads: CASRHMARDSAVAFF. In DNA form, the CDR3 reads TGTGCCAGCAGACACATGGCCCGGGACAGTGCCGTAGCTTTCTTT. Together with reference TRBV5-6 and TRBJ1-1, the CDR3 gives the full variable domain: DAGVTQSPTHLIKTRGQQVTLRCSPKSGHDTVSWYQQALGQGPQFIFQYYEEEERQRGNFPDRFSGHQFPNYSSELNVNALLLGDSALYLCASRHMARDSAVAFFGQGTRLTVV.

The rearrangement uses TRBV19 and TRBJ1-5, with D maybe TRBD1 (6 bases). Germline-derived CDR1 and CDR2 are LNHDA and SQIVND (reference sequence). The V gene lost 5 bases and the J gene lost 7 bases, with 18 bases spanning the gap. The CDR3 is 15 residues long. CDR3: CASSSQQGVGQPQHF. The CDR3 DNA follows: TGTGCCAGTAGTTCCCAACAGGGAGTAGGGCAGCCCCAGCATTTT.

As DNA, the CDR3 is TGTGCCAGCAGCCAAGAAGGCAGGGCCTATGGCTACACCTTC. This encodes CASSQEGRAYGYTF. The V and J genes are TRBV3-1 (or the pseudogene TRBV3-2) and TRBJ1-2, with TRBD1 as a possible D gene (5 bases). There are 14 residues in the CDR3. Trimming removed 0 bases at V and 4 bases at J, with 9 bases between. Germline lookup yields CDR1 LGHDT and CDR2 YNNKEL (reference sequence).